What follows are 24 T cell receptor beta chains derived from one specimen sequenced in a study of T cells in Graves' hyperthyroidism and ophthalmopathy (dated by TCRdb to the late 2010s). Library prep was done by multiplex PCR. The reads were generated on an Illumina HiSeq 2000. The TCR beta CDR3 regions were amplified from the RNA transcripts. The TCR CDR3 was subjected to a first round of RT-PCR using the HTBI primer set and the Qiagen OneStep RT-PCR kit. TCRdb redid the processing of the public reads, applying fastp at Q25 and MiXCR, and retained in-frame beta chains. Identical CDR3 protein sequences are pooled into one entry, listed with their most common genes and DNA. For this sample the table gives about 600,000 distinct CDR3 sequences, of which approximately 15% were detected only once. Of the sample, roughly 3.5% falls within the top ten clones. What was sequenced was blood. These receptors originate from a woman aged 40 to 50 with Graves' ophthalmopathy.

The chain couples TRBV29-1 to TRBJ1-2; D remains unclear. This CDR3 has 12 amino acids. V gave up 3 bases and J gave up 2 bases, with 7 bases separating them. Germline loops: CDR1 SQVTM, CDR2 ANQGSEA. CDR3 protein: CSVDLQNYGYTF. CDR3 bases: TGCAGCGTTGATTTACAGAACTATGGCTACACCTTC.

This chain joins TRBV3-1 and TRBJ2-3; 8 bases are shared with TRBD2. Per the germline V gene, CDR1 is LGHDT and CDR2 is YNNKEL (reference sequence). V dropped 3 bases and J dropped 3; count of bases not matched to a gene: 5. CDR3 length equals 15 residues. In nucleotides, the CDR3 is TGTGCCAGCAGCCACGCGGGAGGTCTAACAGATACGCAGTATTTT. Encoded protein: CASSHAGGLTDTQYF.

There are a few counts of this clonotype. CDR3 nucleotide sequence: TGCGCCAGCAGCTCAAGGGGTAGTTCTGGGGCCAACGTCCTGACTTTC. It specifies CASSSRGSSGANVLTF. V usage is TRBV5-1 and J usage is TRBJ2-6; maybe TRBD1 (5 bases). CDR1 SGHRS and CDR2 YFSETQ come from the germline V gene. Trimming shortened V by 3 bases and J by 1 base, and 11 bases separated the two germline ends. The CDR3 has 16 residues.

This clonotype was counted between two and nine times. The gene calls are TRBV7-9 and TRBJ2-7; D may match TRBD1 or TRBD2 (6 bases each). The CDR3 runs to 15 residues. V dropped 0 bases and J dropped 5 bases, with 14 bases sitting between them. Germline assignment: CDR1 SEHNR and CDR2 FQNEAQ (reference sequence). Here the CDR3 DNA reads TGTGCCAGCAGCTTAGCCCCCAGGGGCGGGGACGAGCAGTACTTC. Translated, it gives CASSLAPRGGDEQYF. The entire variable domain, with the rest obtained from reference TRBV7-9 and TRBJ2-7, is as follows: DTGVSQNPRHKITKRGQNVTFRCDPISEHNRLYWYRQTLGQGPEFLTYFQNEAQLEKSRLLSDRFSAERPKGSFSTLEIQRTEQGDSAMYLCASSLAPRGGDEQYFGPGTRLTVT.

The gene calls are TRBV10-2 and TRBJ2-1; tentative D call: TRBD2 (5 bases). Germline CDR1 is WSHSY and CDR2 is SAAADI. This CDR3 has 18 residues. V was trimmed by 4 bases and J by 0 bases, leaving 19 bases between them. CDR3 nucleotide sequence: TGCGCCAGCAGTGGACCCCCTCGCGGGCCGAGCTCCTACAATGAGCAGTTCTTC. Translation: CASSGPPRGPSSYNEQFF.

In this sample, this clonotype turned up many times. The CDR3 region is CASSTSGAGWNDEQYF. The CDR3 coding sequence is TGTGCCAGCTCAACCAGTGGTGCGGGTTGGAACGACGAGCAGTACTTC. V and J are TRBV18 and TRBJ2-7, with D possibly matching TRBD2 (5 bases). Looked up from germline, CDR1 is KGHSH and CDR2 is LQKENI. V lost 5 bases and J 5 bases, leaving 22 bases between the germline ends. There are 16 residues in the CDR3. The complete variable domain, with remaining parts taken from reference TRBV18 and TRBJ2-7, reads NAGVMQNPRHLVRRRGQEARLRCSPMKGHSHVYWYRQLPEEGLKFMVYLQKENIIDESGMPKERFSAEFPKEGPSILRIQQVVRGDSAAYFCASSTSGAGWNDEQYFGPGTRLTVT.

This clonotype was observed once. This may be a read error, as it is one base from a much larger clone. The chain has TRBV20-1 and TRBJ2-1; 9 nucleotides align to TRBD2. Germline CDR1 reads DFQATT; CDR2 reads SNEGSKA (reference sequence). The CDR3 has 15 amino acids. V dropped 5 bases and J dropped 4; count of bases not matched to a gene: 9. The CDR3 region has the DNA TGCAGTGCTTCGAAAGGACTAGCGACTTACAATGAGCAGTTCTTC. Its translation is CSASKGLATYNEQFF.

This chain connects TRBV9 to TRBJ2-1; a weak D match, TRBD2 (6 bases). There are 17 residues in the CDR3. The germline CDR1 and CDR2 sequences are SGDLS and YYNGEE. V was cut by 0 bases and J by 6 bases, with 19 bases left in between. The CDR3 sequence is CASSVDPAGGTPNEQFF. The CDR3 coding sequence is TGTGCCAGCAGCGTAGATCCCGCGGGCGGGACCCCCAATGAGCAGTTCTTC.

The V gene is TRBV5-1, the J gene TRBJ2-3; tentative D call: TRBD2 (5 bases). The germline V gene encodes CDR1 SGHRS and CDR2 YFSETQ. Trimming removed 0 bases at V and 2 bases at J, with 10 bases between. CDR3 length: 15 residues. CDR3 sequence reads: CASSLAGINTDTQYF. The CDR3 DNA is TGCGCCAGCAGCTTGGCGGGGATCAACACAGATACGCAGTATTTT.

This clonotype was observed many times. This chain links TRBV28 with TRBJ1-2; D is uncertain. CDR3 length: 13 amino acids. The V end lost 2 bases, the J end lost 3 bases, and 7 bases lay between the germline ends. Per germline, CDR1 MDHEN and CDR2 SYDVKM. CDR3 residues: CASSLLVDYGYTF. The CDR3 coding sequence is TGTGCCAGCAGTTTACTCGTCGACTATGGCTACACCTTC.

This clonotype has more than one count but fewer than ten. The chain links TRBV5-5 to TRBJ2-7; 11 bases map to TRBD1. CDR3 length equals 15 residues. The V segment lost 0 bases and the J segment 7 bases; nucleotides outside the gene matches: 6. Germline values: CDR1 SGHKS, CDR2 YYEKEE (reference sequence). CDR3 region: CASSLGTGGAGEQYF. The DNA of the CDR3 is TGTGCCAGCAGCTTGGGGACAGGGGGCGCGGGGGAGCAGTACTTC. Drawing the rest from reference TRBV5-5 and TRBJ2-7, the complete variable domain is DAGVTQSPTHLIKTRGQQVTLRCSPISGHKSVSWYQQVLGQGPQFIFQYYEKEERGRGNFPDRFSARQFPNYSSELNVNALLLGDSALYLCASSLGTGGAGEQYFGPGTRLTVT.

This clonotype was recorded at least ten times. The chain joins TRBV28 to TRBJ1-4; 10 nucleotides match TRBD1. The CDR3 extends over 15 amino acids. Germline V gene sequence: CDR1 MDHEN, CDR2 SYDVKM. Trimming cost V 2 bases and J 8 bases; bases outside gene matches: 5. The CDR3 region has the DNA TGTGCCAGCAGTTTAGGAGGGACAGGGGACGAAAAACTGTTTTTT. Its translation is CASSLGGTGDEKLFF.

This clonotype was recorded at least ten times. V gene TRBV30 combines with J gene TRBJ2-3, with unresolved D. Per germline, CDR1 GTSNPN and CDR2 SVGIG (reference sequence). The V end lost 2 bases, the J end lost 5 bases, and 5 bases lay between the germline ends. CDR3 size: 11 residues. CDR3 loop: CAWSRRDTQYF. CDR3 nucleotides: TGTGCCTGGAGTCGCCGAGATACGCAGTATTTT.

This clonotype was detected many times. The chain joins TRBV20-1 to TRBJ2-7; D tentatively reads TRBD1 or TRBD2 (5 bases each). The V end was cut by 3 bases, the J end by 2 bases, with 14 bases between. Germline CDR1 DFQATT, CDR2 SNEGSKA (reference sequence). CDR3 size: 14 residues. The CDR3 coding sequence is TGCAGTGCTAGCCGAGACAGAGGGGCCTACGAGCAGTACTTC. This translates into CSASRDRGAYEQYF.

There are many counts of this clonotype. This sequence joins TRBV11-2 and TRBJ2-3; D gene ambiguous. Germline CDR1 reads SGHAT; CDR2 reads FQNNGV. V was clipped by 7 bases and J by 0 bases, with 14 bases between them. The CDR3 totals 15 residues. CDR3 residues: CASTPAVPSTDTQYF. The CDR3 DNA is TGTGCCAGCACCCCGGCGGTACCTAGCACAGATACGCAGTATTTT.

The chain links TRBV6-5 to TRBJ2-7, with D perhaps TRBD1 (6 bases). The germline gives CDR1 MNHEY, CDR2 SVGAGI. V lost 2 bases and J 2 bases, leaving 10 bases between the germline ends. This CDR3 spans 14 amino acids. The CDR3, as DNA: TGTGCCAGCAGTTACGGCAGGGGCCCCTACGAGCAGTACTTC. It yields the protein CASSYGRGPYEQYF.

Many counts were recorded for this clonotype. This chain links TRBV12-3 or TRBV12-4 with TRBJ2-7; D perhaps matches TRBD2 (6 bases). V was trimmed by 3 bases and J by 5 bases, leaving 11 bases between them. The CDR3 length is 13 residues. The CDR3 spells CASSFAGGNEQYF. The CDR3 nucleotides are TGTGCCAGCAGTTTCGCTGGGGGGAACGAGCAGTACTTC.

At least ten counts were recorded for this clonotype. The V and J genes are TRBV20-1 and TRBJ1-5, with TRBD1 identical over 7 bases. The CDR3 is made up of 15 amino acids. Germline values: CDR1 DFQATT, CDR2 SNEGSKA (reference sequence). V shed 3 bases and J 2 bases; nucleotides not matched to a gene: 7. The CDR3: CSARDRPRGNQPQHF. CDR3 DNA: TGCAGTGCTAGGGACAGGCCTCGTGGCAATCAGCCCCAGCATTTT.

This chain links TRBV7-6 with TRBJ1-1, with D unclear. The V end was cut by 3 bases, the J end by 5 bases, with 10 bases between. The CDR3 spans 13 residues. The germline V gene has CDR1 SGHVS and CDR2 FNYEAQ. The chain's CDR3 is CASSFGEETEAFF. The CDR3 nucleotides are TGTGCCAGCAGCTTCGGGGAAGAAACTGAAGCTTTCTTT.

This clonotype was seen repeatedly, ten times or more. V is TRBV27 and J is TRBJ1-1; 8 positions match TRBD1. This CDR3 spans 15 amino acids. The V segment lost 2 bases and the J segment 0 bases; nucleotides outside the gene matches: 2. In germline, CDR1 is MNHEY, CDR2 SMNVEV (reference sequence). CDR3 bases: TGTGCCAGCAGTTTACGACAGGGGATGAACACTGAAGCTTTCTTT. It encodes CASSLRQGMNTEAFF.

This clonotype showed up many times. The chain is built from TRBV6-1 and TRBJ2-7; D unclear. The V and J ends lost 3 bases and 5 bases respectively, with 11 bases between them. CDR3 size: 13 residues. CDR1 MNHNS and CDR2 SASEGT come from the germline V gene. As DNA, the CDR3 is TGTGCCAGCAGTGAGGTCCGAGAAGACGAGCAGTACTTC. It specifies CASSEVREDEQYF.

The sample holds a few counts of this clonotype. This chain connects TRBV29-1 to TRBJ2-1; the match to TRBD2 covers 7 bases. V dropped 6 bases and J dropped 6; count of bases not matched to a gene: 5. Germline CDR1 is SQVTM and CDR2 is ANQGSEA. This CDR3 contains 12 residues. CDR3 region: CSVGRDSNEQFF. Written as DNA, the CDR3 is TGCAGCGTGGGGAGGGATTCCAATGAGCAGTTCTTC.

This clonotype has only a few counts. The chain joins TRBV2 to TRBJ1-1; D not certain. The V gene's germline CDR1 is SNHLY and CDR2 FYNNEI. CDR3 length: 13 amino acids. The V and J ends lost 7 bases and 3 bases respectively, with 12 bases between them. The CDR3 nucleotides are TGTGCCAGCAAATTATCCGTATACACTGAAGCTTTCTTT. Protein: CASKLSVYTEAFF.

This clonotype was seen ten or more times. This rearrangement joins TRBV13 to TRBJ1-1; D remains unclear. V dropped 5 bases and J dropped 6 bases, with 16 bases sitting between them. Germline V gives CDR1 PRHDT, CDR2 FYEKMQ (reference sequence). The CDR3 is 14 residues long. The CDR3 spells CASSPGRESAEAFF. DNA for the CDR3: TGTGCCAGCAGCCCTGGCAGAGAGTCCGCTGAAGCTTTCTTT.